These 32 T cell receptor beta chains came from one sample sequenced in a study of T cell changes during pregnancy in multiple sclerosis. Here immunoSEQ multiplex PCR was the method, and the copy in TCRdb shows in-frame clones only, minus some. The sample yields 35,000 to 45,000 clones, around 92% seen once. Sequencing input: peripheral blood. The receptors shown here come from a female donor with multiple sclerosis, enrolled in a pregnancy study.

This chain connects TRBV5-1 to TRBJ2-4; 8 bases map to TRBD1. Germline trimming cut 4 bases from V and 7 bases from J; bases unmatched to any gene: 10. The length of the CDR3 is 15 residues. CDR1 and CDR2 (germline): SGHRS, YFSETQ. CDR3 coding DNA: TGCGCCAGCAGCACCGGACAGGGAAATAGGAACATTCAGTACTTC. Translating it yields CASSTGQGNRNIQYF.

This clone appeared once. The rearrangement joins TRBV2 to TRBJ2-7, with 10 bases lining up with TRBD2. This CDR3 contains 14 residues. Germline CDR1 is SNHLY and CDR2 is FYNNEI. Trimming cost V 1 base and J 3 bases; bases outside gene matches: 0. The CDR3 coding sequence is TGTGCCAGCAGTGAAGGGACTAGCGGCTACGAGCAGTACTTC. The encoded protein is CASSEGTSGYEQYF.

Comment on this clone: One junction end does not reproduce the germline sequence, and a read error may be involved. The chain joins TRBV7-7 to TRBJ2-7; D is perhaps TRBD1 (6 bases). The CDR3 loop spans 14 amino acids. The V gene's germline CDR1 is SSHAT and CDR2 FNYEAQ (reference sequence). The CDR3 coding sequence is TGTGCTAGCAGCTTGGGGACAAACTCCTACGAGCAGTACTTC. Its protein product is CASSLGTNSYEQYF.

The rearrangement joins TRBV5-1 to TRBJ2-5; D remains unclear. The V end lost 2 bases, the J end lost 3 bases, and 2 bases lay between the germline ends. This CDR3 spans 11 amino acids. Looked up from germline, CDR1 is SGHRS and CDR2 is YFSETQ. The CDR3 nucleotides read TGCGCCAGCAGCTTCGAAGAGACCCAGTACTTC. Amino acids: CASSFEETQYF. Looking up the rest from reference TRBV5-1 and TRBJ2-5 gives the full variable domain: KAGVTQTPRYLIKTRGQQVTLSCSPISGHRSVSWYQQTPGQGLQFLFEYFSETQRNKGNFPGRFSGRQFSNSRSEMNVSTLELGDSALYLCASSFEETQYFGPGTRLLVL.

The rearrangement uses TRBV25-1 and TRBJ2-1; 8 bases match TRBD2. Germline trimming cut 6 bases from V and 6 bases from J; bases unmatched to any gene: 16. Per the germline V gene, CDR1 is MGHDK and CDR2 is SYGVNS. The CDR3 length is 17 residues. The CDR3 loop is CASREAVGSGSSNEQFF. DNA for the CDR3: TGTGCCAGCAGGGAAGCCGTAGGGAGCGGGAGTAGCAATGAGCAGTTCTTC.

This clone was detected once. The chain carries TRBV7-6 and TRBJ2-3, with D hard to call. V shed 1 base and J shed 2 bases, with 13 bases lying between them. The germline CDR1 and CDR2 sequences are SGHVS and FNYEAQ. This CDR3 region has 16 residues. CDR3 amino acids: CASSLDADPYTDTQYF. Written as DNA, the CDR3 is TGTGCCAGCAGCTTAGATGCGGACCCCTACACAGATACGCAGTATTTT.

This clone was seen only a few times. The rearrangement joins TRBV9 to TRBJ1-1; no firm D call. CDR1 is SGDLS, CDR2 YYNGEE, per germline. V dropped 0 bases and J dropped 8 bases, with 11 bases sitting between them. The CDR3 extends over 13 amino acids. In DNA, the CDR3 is TGTGCCAGCAGCGTAGATGGTTGGCAGGAAGCTTTCTTT. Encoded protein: CASSVDGWQEAFF.

CDR3 sequence: CASTELEKLFF. CDR3 DNA sequence: TGTGCCAGCACCGAACTTGAAAAACTGTTTTTT. The rearrangement joins TRBV6-6 to TRBJ1-4, with D unclear. Trimming pared 7 bases from V and 7 bases from J, leaving 7 bases between. In germline, CDR1 is MNHNY, CDR2 SVGAGI (reference sequence). This CDR3 has 11 residues.

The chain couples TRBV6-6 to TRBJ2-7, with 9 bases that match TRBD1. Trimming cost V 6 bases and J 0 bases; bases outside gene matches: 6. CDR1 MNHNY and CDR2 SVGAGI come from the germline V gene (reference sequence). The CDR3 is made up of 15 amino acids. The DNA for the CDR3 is TGTGCCAGCAGAGCCGGGACAGGGAACTCCTACGAGCAGTACTTC. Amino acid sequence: CASRAGTGNSYEQYF.

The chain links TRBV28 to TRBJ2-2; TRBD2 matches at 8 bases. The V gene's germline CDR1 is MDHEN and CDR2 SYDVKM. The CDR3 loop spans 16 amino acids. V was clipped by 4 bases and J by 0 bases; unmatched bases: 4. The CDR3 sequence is CASSSVAGTNTGELFF. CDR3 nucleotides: TGTGCCAGCAGTTCCGTAGCGGGAACGAACACCGGGGAGCTGTTTTTT.

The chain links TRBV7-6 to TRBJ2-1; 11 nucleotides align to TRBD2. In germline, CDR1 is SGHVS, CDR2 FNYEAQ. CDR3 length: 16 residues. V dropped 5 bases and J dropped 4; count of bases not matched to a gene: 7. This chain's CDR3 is CASSPLAGGPYNEQFF. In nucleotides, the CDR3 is TGTGCCAGCAGCCCATTAGCGGGAGGGCCGTACAATGAGCAGTTCTTC.

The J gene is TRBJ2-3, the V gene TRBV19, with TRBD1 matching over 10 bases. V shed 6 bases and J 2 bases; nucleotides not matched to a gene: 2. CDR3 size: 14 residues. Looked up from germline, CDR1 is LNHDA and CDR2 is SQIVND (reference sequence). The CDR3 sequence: CASSRQGATDTQYF. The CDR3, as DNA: TGTGCCAGTAGCCGACAGGGGGCCACAGATACGCAGTATTTT.

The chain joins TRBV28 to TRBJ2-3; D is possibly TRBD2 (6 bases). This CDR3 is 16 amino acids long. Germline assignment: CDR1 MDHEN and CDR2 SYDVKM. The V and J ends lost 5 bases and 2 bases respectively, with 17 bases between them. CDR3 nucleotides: TGTGCCAGCAGTACCCGGGACTTGCCTCACACAGATACGCAGTATTTT. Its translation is CASSTRDLPHTDTQYF.

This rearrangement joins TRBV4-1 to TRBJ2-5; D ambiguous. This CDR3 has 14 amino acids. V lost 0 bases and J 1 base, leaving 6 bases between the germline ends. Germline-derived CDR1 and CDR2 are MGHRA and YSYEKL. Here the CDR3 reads CASSQEGAQETQYF. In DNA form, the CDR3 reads TGCGCCAGCAGCCAAGAGGGTGCCCAAGAGACCCAGTACTTC.

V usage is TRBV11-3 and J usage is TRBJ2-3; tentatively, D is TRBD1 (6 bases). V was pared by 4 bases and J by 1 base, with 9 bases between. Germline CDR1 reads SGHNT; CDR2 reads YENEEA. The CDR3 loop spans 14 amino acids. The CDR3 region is CASSSRQGTDTQYF. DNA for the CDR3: TGTGCCAGCAGCTCGCGACAGGGCACAGATACGCAGTATTTT.

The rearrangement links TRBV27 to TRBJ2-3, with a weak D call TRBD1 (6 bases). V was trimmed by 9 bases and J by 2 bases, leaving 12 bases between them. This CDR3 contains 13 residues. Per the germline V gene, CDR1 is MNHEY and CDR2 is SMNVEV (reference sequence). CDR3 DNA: TGTGCCAGTTCCCAGGGGTTCACAGATACGCAGTATTTT. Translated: CASSQGFTDTQYF.

The CDR3 DNA reads TGCGCCAGCAGCTTGTCCCCAGGGGATGAAAAACTGTTTTTT. This gives the protein CASSLSPGDEKLFF. This sequence joins TRBV5-1 and TRBJ1-4, with D possibly matching TRBD1 (6 bases). The CDR3 runs 14 residues. Per the germline V gene, CDR1 is SGHRS and CDR2 is YFSETQ. Trimming shortened V by 1 base and J by 6 bases, and 10 bases separated the two germline ends. Using reference TRBV5-1 and TRBJ1-4 for the parts outside the CDR3, the full variable domain is KAGVTQTPRYLIKTRGQQVTLSCSPISGHRSVSWYQQTPGQGLQFLFEYFSETQRNKGNFPGRFSGRQFSNSRSEMNVSTLELGDSALYLCASSLSPGDEKLFFGSGTQLSVL.

Here the CDR3 reads CASSGGYGYTF. The CDR3 bases are TGTGCCAGCAGTGGAGGATATGGCTACACCTTC. The J gene is TRBJ1-2, the V gene TRBV7-3; D is unresolved. Per germline, CDR1 SGHTA and CDR2 FQGTGA. The CDR3 loop spans 11 amino acids. Trimming took 6 bases from V and 5 from J, leaving 7 bases between them.

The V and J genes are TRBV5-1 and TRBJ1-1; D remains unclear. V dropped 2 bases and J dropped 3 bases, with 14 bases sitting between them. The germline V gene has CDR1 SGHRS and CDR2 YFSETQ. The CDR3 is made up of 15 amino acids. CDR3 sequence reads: CASSFFLFRDTEAFF. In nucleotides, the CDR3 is TGCGCCAGCAGCTTTTTTCTCTTCCGGGACACTGAAGCTTTCTTT.

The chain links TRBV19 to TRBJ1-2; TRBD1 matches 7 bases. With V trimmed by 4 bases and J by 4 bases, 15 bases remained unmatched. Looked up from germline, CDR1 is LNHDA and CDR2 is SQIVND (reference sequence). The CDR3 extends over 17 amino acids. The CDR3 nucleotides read TGTGCCAGTAGTACAAACGCCGGGACAGTCTACTCCTATGGCTACACCTTC. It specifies CASSTNAGTVYSYGYTF.

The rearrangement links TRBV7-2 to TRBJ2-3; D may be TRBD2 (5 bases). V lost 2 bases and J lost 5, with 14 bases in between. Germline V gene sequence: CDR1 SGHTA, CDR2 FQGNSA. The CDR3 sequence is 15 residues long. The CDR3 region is CASSLYDPAGDTQYF. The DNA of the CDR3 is TGTGCCAGCAGCTTATATGACCCGGCGGGAGATACGCAGTATTTT.

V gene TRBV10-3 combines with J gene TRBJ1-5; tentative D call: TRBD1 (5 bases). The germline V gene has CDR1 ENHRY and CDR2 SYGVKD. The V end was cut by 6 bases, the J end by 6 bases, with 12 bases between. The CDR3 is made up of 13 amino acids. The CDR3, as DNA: TGTGCCATCAGCGAGGGGCCCCCTCAGCCCCAGCATTTT. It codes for CAISEGPPQPQHF.

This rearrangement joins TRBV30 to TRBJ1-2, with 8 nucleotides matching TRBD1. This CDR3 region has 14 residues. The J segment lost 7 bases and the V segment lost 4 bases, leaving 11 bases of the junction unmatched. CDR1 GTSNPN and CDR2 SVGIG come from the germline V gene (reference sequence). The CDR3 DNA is TGTGCCTGGATGGCGGACAGGGCGAGAGGTGGCTACACCTTC. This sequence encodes CAWMADRARGGYTF.

CDR3 DNA: TGCGCCAGCAGCTTGGCCCTGGAAGAGCAGTTCTTC. Translating it yields CASSLALEEQFF. J is TRBJ2-1 and V is TRBV5-1; D remains unclear. Per germline, CDR1 SGHRS and CDR2 YFSETQ. V was pared by 0 bases and J by 10 bases, with 8 bases between. The CDR3 loop spans 12 amino acids.

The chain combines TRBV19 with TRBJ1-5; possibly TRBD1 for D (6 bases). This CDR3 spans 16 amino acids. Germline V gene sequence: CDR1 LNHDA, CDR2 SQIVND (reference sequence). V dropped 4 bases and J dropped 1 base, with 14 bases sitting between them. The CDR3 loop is CASSNNRAVSNQPQHF. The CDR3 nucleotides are TGTGCCAGTAGTAACAACAGGGCTGTAAGCAATCAGCCCCAGCATTTT.

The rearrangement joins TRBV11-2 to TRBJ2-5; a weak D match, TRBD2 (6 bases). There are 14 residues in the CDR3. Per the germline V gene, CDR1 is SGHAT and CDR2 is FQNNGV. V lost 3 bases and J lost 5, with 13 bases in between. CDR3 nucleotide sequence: TGTGCCAGCAGCTTTGGGCGGGGTGGGGAGACCCAGTACTTC. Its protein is CASSFGRGGETQYF.

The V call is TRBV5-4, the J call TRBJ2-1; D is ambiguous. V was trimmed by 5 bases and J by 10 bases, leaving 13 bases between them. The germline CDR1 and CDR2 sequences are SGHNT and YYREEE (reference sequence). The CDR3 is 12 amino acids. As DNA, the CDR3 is TGTGCCAGCAGGCGAGATCAGCACGAGCAGTTCTTC. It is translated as CASRRDQHEQFF.

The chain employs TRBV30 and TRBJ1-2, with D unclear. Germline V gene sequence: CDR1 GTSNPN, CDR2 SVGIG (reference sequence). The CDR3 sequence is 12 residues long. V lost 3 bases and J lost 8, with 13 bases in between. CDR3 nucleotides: TGTGCCTGGAGATCCGGTGGAGAGGGCTACACCTTC. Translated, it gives CAWRSGGEGYTF.

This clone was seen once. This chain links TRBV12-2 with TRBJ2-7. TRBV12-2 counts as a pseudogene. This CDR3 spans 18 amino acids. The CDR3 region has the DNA TGTGCAAGTCGCTCCACCCTTTACTCTGGGGATCGGAACTACGAGCAGTACTTC. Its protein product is CASRSTLYSGDRNYEQYF.

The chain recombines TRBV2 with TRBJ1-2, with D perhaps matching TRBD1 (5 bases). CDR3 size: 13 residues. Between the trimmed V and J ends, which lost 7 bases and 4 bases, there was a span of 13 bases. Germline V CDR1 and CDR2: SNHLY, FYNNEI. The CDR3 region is CASTGGISYGYTF. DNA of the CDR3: TGTGCCAGCACCGGGGGGATTAGCTATGGCTACACCTTC.

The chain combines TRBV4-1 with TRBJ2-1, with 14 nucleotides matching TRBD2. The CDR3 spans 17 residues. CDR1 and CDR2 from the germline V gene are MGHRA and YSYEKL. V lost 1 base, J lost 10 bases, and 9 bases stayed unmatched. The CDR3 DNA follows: TGCGCCAGCAGCCAAGTCAAGGGGACTAGCGGGAGTGGGGAGCAGTTCTTC. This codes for CASSQVKGTSGSGEQFF.

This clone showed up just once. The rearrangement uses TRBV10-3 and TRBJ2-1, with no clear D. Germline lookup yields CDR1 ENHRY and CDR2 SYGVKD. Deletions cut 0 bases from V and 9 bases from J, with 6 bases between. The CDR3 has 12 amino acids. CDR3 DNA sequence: TGTGCCATCAGTGAGTCGGGGTTTGAGCAGTTCTTC. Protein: CAISESGFEQFF.